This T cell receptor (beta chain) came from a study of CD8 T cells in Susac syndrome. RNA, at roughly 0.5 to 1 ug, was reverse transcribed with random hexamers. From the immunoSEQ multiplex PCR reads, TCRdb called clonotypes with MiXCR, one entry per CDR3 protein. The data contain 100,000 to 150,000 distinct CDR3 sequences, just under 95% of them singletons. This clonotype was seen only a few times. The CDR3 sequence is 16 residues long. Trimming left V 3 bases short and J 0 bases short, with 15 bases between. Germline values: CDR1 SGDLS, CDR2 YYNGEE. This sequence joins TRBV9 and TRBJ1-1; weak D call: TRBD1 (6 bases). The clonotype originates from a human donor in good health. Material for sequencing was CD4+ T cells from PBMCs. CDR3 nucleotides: TGTGCCAGCAGCGCGAAACAGGGTTACATGAACACTGAAGCTTTCTTT. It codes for CASSAKQGYMNTEAFF.